This T cell receptor beta chain appears in the sequencing data of a study of blood T cell repertoires in COVID-19 (dated by TCRdb to the early 2020s). With respect to the entire study: The collaborator samples originated in the United States, Italy and Spain and spanned the acute and convalescent phases of COVID-19. The material from the prospective study consisted of cDNA or gDNA derived from T cells, B-cell-depleted T cells, or PBMCs. The dataset comprised deeply sampled blood TCRbeta repertoires from subjects exposed to, actively infected with, or recovered from COVID-19. The repertoires were made available in a free public database intended to serve as a resource for research on the immune response to SARS-CoV-2. Samples were obtained from the ongoing ImmuneRACE study (first 160 participants) and from 950 to 1,500 subjects provided by 6 global collaborators. The sample metadata nearly always contained a de-identified subject ID, COVID-19 status, age in years and sex. Where available, HLA class I and class II types were obtained from metadata supplied by the sample provider rather than from assay-based typing. What the research found in general, with its limitations: How much clinical and demographic metadata was included differed by source and by participant, and the metadata was provided uncurated.

TCRbeta CDR3 regions were amplified from genomic DNA using the immunoSEQ Assay, a bias-controlled multiplex PCR. In the original analysis: Within the assay, amplification of reference gene primers was used to estimate how many nucleated cells each sample contained. To quantify the absolute abundance of each unique TCRbeta CDR3 rearrangement, sequence reads were collapsed and filtered. For each sample, productive Simpson clonality was calculated by taking the square root of Simpson's diversity index across productive rearrangements. Sourced from immuneACCESS, this table was stored by TCRdb with only in-frame sequences that have V and J called. A share of the clones is absent; for the studies checked, an unresolved V gene accounts for under half, and the remainder has no known explanation. V and J calls and clone size are those listed in that table; D and trimming were worked out from the DNA. This sample is represented by 120,000 or so clones; roughly 80% of them were singletons. The top ten clones comprise about 2.5% of the sample.

About this clone itself: There is no known antigen for this receptor. No qualities accompany the bases; no much larger clone lies one base away. Other nucleotide sequences in the sample specify the same CDR3.

The CDR3 starts with the cysteine, ends with the phenylalanine, and has 14 residues. Kept here is only the CDR3 DNA, which spans 42 bases and is read in frame from base 1. V is cut by 3 bases and J by 3 bases, and the space between the germline ends is 9 bases. CDR1 is given as LNHDA and CDR2 as SQIVND, both from the germline V gene (reference sequence). Each collaborating institution followed its own protocols to collect whole blood in K2EDTA tubes. For TCRbeta analysis, collaborator samples were shipped as frozen whole blood, as isolated PBMCs, or as DNA extracted from either sample type. This TCR was sampled from a man aged 50 to 60 with acute or convalescent COVID-19. The rearrangement joined TRBV19 to TRBJ1-5; the D gene is possibly TRBD1, with 5 bases matching. The sample comprised peripheral blood. CDR3 protein: CASSIGRANQPQHF. The nucleotide sequence reads TGTGCCAGTAGTATCGGCAGGGCCAATCAGCCCCAGCATTTT.